Listed below are T cell receptor beta chains from one sample, sequenced in a study of blood T cell repertoires in COVID-19. TCRdb keeps only in-frame clones here, not all; method: immunoSEQ multiplex PCR. The sample includes some 280,000 clones, roughly 88% of them seen just once. The sequenced sample consisted of peripheral blood. The receptors here all came from a woman aged 30 to 39 with active or convalescent COVID-19. The conserved cysteine and the conserved F or W are not part of the CDR3 here. Each record gives: clone size, J gene, V gene, CDR3 protein. Clone size is shown for a subset of rows, as once, few, many or a class of expanded clone.

once | TRBJ1-2 | TRBV3-1/TRBV3-2 | ASSPVQGQSGGYT
- | TRBJ1-4 | TRBV7-9 | ASSLARVTNEKLF
- | TRBJ2-7 | TRBV7-2 | ASSFSGQPVYEQY
- | TRBJ1-5 | TRBV6-1 | ASSEAQGGRGHQPQH
- | TRBJ2-7 | TRBV4-3 | ASSPGTGESNEQY
- | TRBJ1-2 | TRBV28 | AAGLAIPSIYGYT
- | TRBJ2-5 | TRBV6-5 | ASSSLEDLGETQY
- | TRBJ2-2 | TRBV6-1 | ASSGTSGGNTGELF
- | TRBJ1-6 | TRBV6-6 | ASSSTVGGGNSPLH
- | TRBJ2-3 | TRBV5-1 | ASSLYGGAVTDTQY
- | TRBJ2-2 | TRBV28 | ASKTFRDRGTGELF
- | TRBJ2-1 | TRBV28 | ASATQGREQF
- | TRBJ2-5 | TRBV7-9 | ASSRTSRETQY
few | TRBJ1-3 | TRBV5-4 | ASSGQGNTIY
- | TRBJ1-2 | TRBV19 | ASSGTGSYGYT
- | TRBJ2-2 | TRBV9 | ASRRQVRAGELF
- | TRBJ1-1 | TRBV7-9 | ASSPPQERGGEAF
- | TRBJ1-1 | TRBV24-1 | ATSRDGRGSEAF